These 3 T cell receptor beta chains were sequenced from one sample in a study of cytotoxic CD8 clonotypes in ibrutinib-treated CLL. Method: immunoSEQ multiplex PCR; TCRdb's copy keeps in-frame clones and lacks some. Here the sample spans roughly 250,000 clones, 60% to 75% being singletons. Sequencing used PBMCs, obtained after 24 months of ibrutinib treatment. Source of these receptors: a human donor with chronic lymphocytic leukemia.

The gene calls are TRBV18 and TRBJ2-1; D not resolved. In germline, CDR1 is KGHSH, CDR2 LQKENI. The V end was cut by 3 bases, the J end by 2 bases, with 11 bases between. The CDR3 is 15 residues long. The CDR3 bases are TGTGCCAGCTCACCGGGAATTACCACCTACAATGAGCAGTTCTTC. This sequence encodes CASSPGITTYNEQFF. Full variable domain (outside the CDR3, taken from reference TRBV18 and TRBJ2-1): NAGVMQNPRHLVRRRGQEARLRCSPMKGHSHVYWYRQLPEEGLKFMVYLQKENIIDESGMPKERFSAEFPKEGPSILRIQQVVRGDSAAYFCASSPGITTYNEQFFGPGTRLTVL.

The chain employs TRBV28 and TRBJ2-5; weak D call: TRBD1 (5 bases). There are 14 residues in the CDR3. Looked up from germline, CDR1 is MDHEN and CDR2 is SYDVKM. Deletions cut 1 base from V and 3 bases from J, with 9 bases between. CDR3 nucleotide sequence: TGTGCCAGCAGTTTATTATTAGGGGAAGAGACCCAGTACTTC. Translation: CASSLLLGEETQYF.

V usage is TRBV6-1 and J usage is TRBJ2-3; no clear D. This CDR3 is 14 amino acids long. V was trimmed by 5 bases and J by 3 bases, leaving 12 bases between them. Germline-derived CDR1 and CDR2 are MNHNS and SASEGT. The CDR3 reads CASSRAGITDTQYF. In DNA, the CDR3 is TGTGCCAGCAGTAGGGCAGGAATAACAGATACGCAGTATTTT.